This T cell receptor beta chain appears in the sequencing data of a study of blood T cell repertoires in COVID-19. Looking at the study overall: Donors in the United States, Italy and Spain gave samples during acute or convalescent COVID-19. Sources were T cells, B-cell-depleted T cells, or PBMCs; the material itself was cDNA or gDNA.

This CDR3 is built from 17 residues. CDR1 and CDR2 from the germline V gene are SGHRS and YFSETQ. Losses at the gene ends were 3 bases for V and 0 bases for J; bases not matched to a gene: 6. Source study methods: Scientists estimated how many nucleated cells there were by amplifying reference gene primers. Sequencing used immunoSEQ multiplex PCR; TCRdb keeps in-frame clones, though not all of them. D and trimming were read from the DNA, whereas the V and J calls and clone size are those reported in that table. This sample carries just over 300,000 clones, roughly 87% of them seen once, and the ten largest clones take roughly 2.1%.

Sequenced material: peripheral blood. This receptor was obtained from a man aged 18 to 30 with active or convalescent COVID-19. The genes are TRBV5-1 and TRBJ2-5; 12 bases are shared with TRBD1. The CDR3 spells CASSSGTGGLYQETQYF. The CDR3 DNA is TGCGCCAGCAGCTCCGGGACAGGGGGCCTGTACCAAGAGACCCAGTACTTC.